This T cell receptor beta chain was retrieved from a study of blood T cell repertoires in COVID-19. Study background: Whether acute or convalescent, the COVID-19 samples came from the United States, Italy and Spain.

Some clones are missing from TCRdb's copy, which holds only in-frame ones; the method was immunoSEQ multiplex PCR. The sample carries fewer than 350,000 clones, approximately 91% recorded once. Recruitment covered over 20 US areas and drew participants whose ages spanned roughly 18 to 89 years. Membership in each cohort depended on participant-reported clinical history. The V segment lost 5 bases and the J segment 3 bases; nucleotides outside the gene matches: 7. The CDR3 is made up of 15 amino acids. Germline V CDR1 and CDR2: MDHEN, SYDVKM. The sequence came from a woman aged 40 to 50 with acute COVID-19. The V and J genes are TRBV28 and TRBJ1-5; 7 bases map to TRBD1. Sequences were obtained from PBMCs or T cells enriched from blood (not recorded which). The CDR3 nucleotides are TGTGCCAGCAGTGGCCGGGACAGTTACAATCAGCCCCAGCATTTT. It translates to CASSGRDSYNQPQHF.